These T cell receptor beta chains were read from a single sample in a study of blood T cell repertoires in COVID-19. The method was immunoSEQ multiplex PCR; TCRdb's version includes in-frame clones alone and lacks a portion of them. Of 250,000 or so clones in the sample, about 85% are singletons; the top ten hold roughly 6.4%. Sequenced: peripheral blood. These receptor sequences come from an older woman with active or convalescent COVID-19. The CDR3 runs from the conserved cysteine through the conserved F or W. A D gene is named only where the DNA matches it firmly. Size values are once, few and many counts, or a class for expanded clones, and some rows have none.

D,size,J,V,DNA,CDR3
-,few,TRBJ2-7,TRBV2,TGTGCCACGAGGCCCGGGAATACAAGGTGGATCACGGAGCAGTACTTC,CATRPGNTRWITEQYF
-,once,TRBJ2-5,TRBV7-9,TGTGCCAGCAGCATTCCGGGACATCAAGAGACCCAGTACTTC,CASSIPGHQETQYF
-,-,TRBJ1-2,TRBV19,TGTGCCAGTAGTATCGGGAGGGTGTATGGCTACACCTTC,CASSIGRVYGYTF
-,few,TRBJ2-1,TRBV7-9,TGTGCCAGCAGCTTATCCGCCCCTCAGGATGAGCAGTTCTTC,CASSLSAPQDEQFF
-,-,TRBJ2-1,TRBV11-3,TGTGCCAGCAGCCCGCAGCGGTACAATGAGCAGTTCTTC,CASSPQRYNEQFF
TRBD1,-,TRBJ1-2,TRBV10-3,TGTGCCATCAGTACGGGACAGGGGGGTTCTAACTATGGCTACACCTTC,CAISTGQGGSNYGYTF
TRBD2,-,TRBJ2-7,TRBV5-1,TGCGCCAGCACCTTGGGACTAGGTAATTTTGAGCAGTACTTC,CASTLGLGNFEQYF
-,-,TRBJ1-5,TRBV10-3,TGTGCCTCGGGATCTGAACTGATTAGCAATCAGCCCCAGCATTTT,CASGSELISNQPQHF
TRBD2,-,TRBJ2-1,TRBV19,TGTGCCAGTAGTTTCCCAGCGGGAGGGGGCTACAATGAGCAGTTCTTC,CASSFPAGGGYNEQFF
-,-,TRBJ1-2,TRBV20-1,TGCAGAGATACAAGCCGGGTCTTTTTC,CRDTSRVFF
-,once,TRBJ1-2,TRBV5-1,TGCGCCAGCAGCCGGGGTGGCGGCTACACCTTC,CASSRGGGYTF
-,-,TRBJ2-5,TRBV3-1/TRBV3-2,TGTGCCAGCAGCCAAGATCTGGCAGGAGAGACCCAGTACTTC,CASSQDLAGETQYF
-,-,TRBJ1-2,TRBV15,TGTGCCACCAGCAGTGGCCCAGCGAGCTACACCTTC,CATSSGPASYTF
TRBD1,-,TRBJ1-6,TRBV29-1,TGCAGCGTCCAGGGGGCTACCCATAATTCACCCCTCCACTTT,CSVQGATHNSPLHF
-,-,TRBJ1-2,TRBV11-2,TGTGCCAGCAGCTTAGAGTCAGGGATCGGTGGCTACACCTTC,CASSLESGIGGYTF
TRBD2,-,TRBJ2-3,TRBV18,TGTGCCAGCTCACCAACCGGGACTAGTTCGGATACGCAGTATTTT,CASSPTGTSSDTQYF
-,-,TRBJ1-1,TRBV2,TGTGCCAGCAGTGACGTCAGGAGGCATCCTGAAGCTTTCTTT,CASSDVRRHPEAFF
-,-,TRBJ1-1,TRBV6-1,TGTGCCAGCAGTGAAGCGGCAGACACTGAAGCTTTCTTT,CASSEAADTEAFF
-,-,TRBJ2-1,TRBV9,TGTGCCAGCAGCGGACCCGGGACACACCAGTTCTTC,CASSGPGTHQFF
TRBD1,-,TRBJ1-2,TRBV19,TGTGCCAGTAAACCCCGGGACAGGGACTATGGCTACACCTTC,CASKPRDRDYGYTF